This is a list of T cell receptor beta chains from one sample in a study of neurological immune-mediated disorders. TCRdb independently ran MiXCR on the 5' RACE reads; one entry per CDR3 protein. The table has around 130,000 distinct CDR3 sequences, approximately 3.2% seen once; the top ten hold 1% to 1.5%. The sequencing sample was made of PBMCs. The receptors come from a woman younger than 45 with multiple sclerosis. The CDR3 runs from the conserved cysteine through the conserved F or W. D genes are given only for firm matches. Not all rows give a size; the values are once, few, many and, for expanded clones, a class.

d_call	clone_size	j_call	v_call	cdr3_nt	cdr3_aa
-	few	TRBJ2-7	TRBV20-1	TGCAGTGCTGGACCGGGCGCGGGGAATTACGAGCAGTACTTC	CSAGPGAGNYEQYF
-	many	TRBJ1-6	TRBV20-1	TGCAGTGCTAGTGAAACCAAGAATTCACCCCTCCACTTT	CSASETKNSPLHF
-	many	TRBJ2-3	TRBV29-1	TGCAGCGTTGAGGAGGGACCCACAGATACGCAGTATTTT	CSVEEGPTDTQYF
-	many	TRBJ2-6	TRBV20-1	TGCAGTGCTAGGCAGGGAGCTGGGGCCAACGTCCTGACTTTC	CSARQGAGANVLTF
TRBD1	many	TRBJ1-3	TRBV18	TGTGCCAGCTCACCCCAAGGACAGGGCTCTGGAAACACCATATATTTT	CASSPQGQGSGNTIYF
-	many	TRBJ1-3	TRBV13	TGTGCCAGCAGCTCACGGGACGGCGGCCGGGGAAACACCATATATTTT	CASSSRDGGRGNTIYF
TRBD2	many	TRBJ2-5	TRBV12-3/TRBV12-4	TGTGCCAGCAGTTCCGGCCCGACTAGCGGGGGCCAAGAGACCCAGTACTTC	CASSSGPTSGGQETQYF
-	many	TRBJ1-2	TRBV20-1	TGCAGTGCTAGGACAGTTGCCTATGGCTACACCTTC	CSARTVAYGYTF
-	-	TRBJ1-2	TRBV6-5	TGTGCCAGCAGTTACTGGCAGGGAACTAACTATGGCTACACCTTC	CASSYWQGTNYGYTF
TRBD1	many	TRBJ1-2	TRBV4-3	TGCGCCAGCAGTCCCTACAAGACAGGGGAGAGGGGCTACACCTTC	CASSPYKTGERGYTF
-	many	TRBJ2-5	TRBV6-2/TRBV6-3	TGTGCCAGCAGTTACGACGAGGTCATTGAGACCCAGTACTTC	CASSYDEVIETQYF
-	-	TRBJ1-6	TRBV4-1	TGCGCCAGCAGCCAAGACAGCTACGCTATCGATTCACCCCTCCACTTT	CASSQDSYAIDSPLHF
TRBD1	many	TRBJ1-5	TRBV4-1	TGCGCCAGCTCTCCGGGACAGGGACGAAATCAGCCCCAGCATTTT	CASSPGQGRNQPQHF
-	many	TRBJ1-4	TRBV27	TGTGCCAGCGAGCCACGCGGACTGCAGTATGAAAAACTGTTTTTT	CASEPRGLQYEKLFF